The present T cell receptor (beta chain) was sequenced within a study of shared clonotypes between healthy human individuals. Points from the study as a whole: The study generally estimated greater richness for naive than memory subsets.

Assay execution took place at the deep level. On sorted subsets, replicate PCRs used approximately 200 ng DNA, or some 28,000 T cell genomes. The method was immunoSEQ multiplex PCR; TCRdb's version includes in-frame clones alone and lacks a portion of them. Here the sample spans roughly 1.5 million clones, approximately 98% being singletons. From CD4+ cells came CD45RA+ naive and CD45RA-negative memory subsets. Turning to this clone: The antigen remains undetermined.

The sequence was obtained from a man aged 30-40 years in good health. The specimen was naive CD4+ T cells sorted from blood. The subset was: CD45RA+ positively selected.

The CDR3 DNA reads as TGTGCCAGCAGCGTACAGGGGGAGCCCTACAATGAGCAGTTCTTC. Translation: CASSVQGEPYNEQFF. The V and J genes are TRBV9 and TRBJ2-1; 7 bases line up with TRBD1. V was pared by 1 base and J by 2 bases, with 3 bases of the junction left unmatched. CDR1 and CDR2 from the germline V gene are SGDLS and YYNGEE. This CDR3 is 15 amino acids long.